This is a list of T cell receptor beta chains from one sample in a study of blood T cell repertoires in COVID-19. Using immunoSEQ multiplex PCR, the repertoire was profiled, and TCRdb retains in-frame clones only, with some absent. The sample consists of 200,000 to 250,000 clones, 90% to 95% of them appearing once. The sample taken for sequencing was PBMCs or T cells enriched from blood (not recorded which). The receptors derive from a woman aged 18-35 years who had recovered from COVID-19. The CDR3 runs from the conserved cysteine through the conserved F or W. The D gene is left open where the match is weak. For some rows the clone size is stated as once, few or many, or as a class when expanded; others skip it.

J | D | V | length | size | DNA | CDR3
TRBJ2-7 | TRBD1 | TRBV12-3/TRBV12-4 | 12 | . | TGTGCCACCCGGGACAGGACGTACGAGCAGTACTTC | CATRDRTYEQYF
TRBJ1-5 | . | TRBV27 | 15 | . | TGTGCCAGCAGTTTACCCCCTGATCGGGGAAAGCCCCAGCATTTT | CASSLPPDRGKPQHF
TRBJ2-5 | . | TRBV10-3 | 14 | . | TGTGCCATCAGTGAGTCACAGGGCCAAGAGACCCAGTACTTC | CAISESQGQETQYF
TRBJ1-4 | . | TRBV2 | 12 | . | TGTGCCAGCACGTTGCTAAATGAAAAACTGTTTTTT | CASTLLNEKLFF
TRBJ1-4 | . | TRBV2 | 15 | . | TGTGCCAGCAGTGAAGGGGGGGTTAATAATGAAAAACTGTTTTTT | CASSEGGVNNEKLFF
TRBJ1-3 | TRBD1 | TRBV6-2/TRBV6-3 | 17 | . | TGTGCCAGCAGTTACCGGATGACAGGGGAATCTGGAAACACCATATATTTT | CASSYRMTGESGNTIYF
TRBJ2-3 | . | TRBV6-2/TRBV6-3 | 15 | few | TGTGCCAGCAGTTACTCGGGTGGTGGCGGAGATACGCAGTATTTT | CASSYSGGGGDTQYF
TRBJ1-2 | TRBD1 | TRBV18 | 17 | . | TGTGCCAGCTCACGCCCCCGAGGGACAGGGGTTAGGACGGGCTACACCTTC | CASSRPRGTGVRTGYTF
TRBJ2-3 | TRBD2 | TRBV11-3 | 17 | . | TGTGCCAGCAGCTTAGACCGATGGGGGGGTGGCACAGATACGCAGTATTTT | CASSLDRWGGGTDTQYF
TRBJ2-7 | . | TRBV6-1 | 15 | . | TGTGCCAGCAGTGAATCTAGACTTCTCTCCTACGAGCAGTACTTC | CASSESRLLSYEQYF
TRBJ1-5 | . | TRBV7-2 | 13 | . | TGTGCCAGCAGCCCTTATAGCAATCAGCCCCAGCATTTT | CASSPYSNQPQHF
TRBJ1-2 | . | TRBV7-9 | 12 | . | TGTGCCAGCAGCTTCGAGGTGTCTGGCTACACCTTC | CASSFEVSGYTF
TRBJ1-2 | . | TRBV7-9 | 13 | . | TGTGCCAGCAGCTCCGCCCTCGGCTATGGCTACACCTTC | CASSSALGYGYTF
TRBJ2-5 | TRBD1 | TRBV28 | 17 | . | TGTGCCAGCAGTTTATCGCTAAACAGGGGGCTTGGGGAGACCCAGTACTTC | CASSLSLNRGLGETQYF
TRBJ1-2 | . | TRBV9 | 17 | . | TGTGCCAGCAGCGTAGATGAACCTGATCGGGGGTTAGATGGCTACACCTTC | CASSVDEPDRGLDGYTF
TRBJ1-2 | . | TRBV5-8 | 15 | . | TGTGCCAGCAGCTTGTCCCTATCAGGAAACTATGGCTACACCTTC | CASSLSLSGNYGYTF
TRBJ1-2 | . | TRBV9 | 15 | . | TGTGCCAGCAGCGTCAATTCCGCGGCAAACTATGGCTACACCTTC | CASSVNSAANYGYTF